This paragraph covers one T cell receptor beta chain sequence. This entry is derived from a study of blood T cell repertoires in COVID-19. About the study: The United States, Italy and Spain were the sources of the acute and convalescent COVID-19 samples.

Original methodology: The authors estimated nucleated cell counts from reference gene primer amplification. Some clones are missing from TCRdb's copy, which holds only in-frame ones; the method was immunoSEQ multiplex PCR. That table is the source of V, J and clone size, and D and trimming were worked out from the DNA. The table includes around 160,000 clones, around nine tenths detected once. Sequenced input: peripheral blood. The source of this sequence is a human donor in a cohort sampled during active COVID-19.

The CDR3 region is CASSYSPPGGLFDEQFF. CDR3 in DNA: TGTGCCAGCAGTTATTCCCCACCGGGGGGCCTCTTTGATGAGCAGTTCTTC. The chain couples TRBV6-2 or TRBV6-3 to TRBJ2-1; maybe TRBD2 (7 bases). Trimming removed 3 bases from V and 8 bases from J, with 23 bases in between. Germline V CDR1 and CDR2: MNHEY, SVGEGT. CDR3 size: 17 residues.